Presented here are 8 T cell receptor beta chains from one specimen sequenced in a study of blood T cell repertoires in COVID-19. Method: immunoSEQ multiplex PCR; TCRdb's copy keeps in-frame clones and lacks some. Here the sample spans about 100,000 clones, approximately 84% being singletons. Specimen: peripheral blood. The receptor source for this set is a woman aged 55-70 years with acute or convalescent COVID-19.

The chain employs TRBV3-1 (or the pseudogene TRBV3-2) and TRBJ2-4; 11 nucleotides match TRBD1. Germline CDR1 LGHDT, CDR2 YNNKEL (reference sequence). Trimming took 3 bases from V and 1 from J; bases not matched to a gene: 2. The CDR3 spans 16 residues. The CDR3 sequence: CASSHGTGGAKNIQYF. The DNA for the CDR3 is TGTGCCAGCAGCCATGGGACAGGGGGGGCCAAAAACATTCAGTACTTC.

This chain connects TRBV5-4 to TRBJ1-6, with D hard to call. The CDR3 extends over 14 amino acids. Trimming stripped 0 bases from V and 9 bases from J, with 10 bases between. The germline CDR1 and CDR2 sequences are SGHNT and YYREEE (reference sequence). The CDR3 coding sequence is TGTGCCAGCAGCTTGGTAAAGGGAGCTTCACCCCTCCACTTT. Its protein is CASSLVKGASPLHF.

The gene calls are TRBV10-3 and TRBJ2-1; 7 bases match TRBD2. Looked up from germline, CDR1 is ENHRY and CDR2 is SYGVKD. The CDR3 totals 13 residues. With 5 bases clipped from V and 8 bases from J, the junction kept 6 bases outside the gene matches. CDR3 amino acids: CAISQRGQDEQFF. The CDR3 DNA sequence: TGTGCCATCAGTCAGCGGGGCCAGGATGAGCAGTTCTTC.

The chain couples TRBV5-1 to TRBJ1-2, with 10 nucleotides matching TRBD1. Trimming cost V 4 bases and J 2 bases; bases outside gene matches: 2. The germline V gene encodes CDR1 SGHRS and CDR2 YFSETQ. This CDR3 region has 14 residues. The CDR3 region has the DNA TGCGCCAGCAGCATGGACAGGGGGAACTATGGCTACACCTTC. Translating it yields CASSMDRGNYGYTF.

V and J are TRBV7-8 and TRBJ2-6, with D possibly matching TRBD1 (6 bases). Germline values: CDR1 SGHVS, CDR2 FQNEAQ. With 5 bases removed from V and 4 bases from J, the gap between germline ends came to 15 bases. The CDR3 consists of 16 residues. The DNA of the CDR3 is TGTGCCAGCAGCACATACAGGGTTGGAGGGGCCAACGTCCTGACTTTC. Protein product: CASSTYRVGGANVLTF.

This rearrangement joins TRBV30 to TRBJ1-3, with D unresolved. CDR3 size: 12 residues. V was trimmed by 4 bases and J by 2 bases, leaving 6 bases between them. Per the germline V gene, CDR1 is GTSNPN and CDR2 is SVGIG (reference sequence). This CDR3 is CAWTEAGNTIYF. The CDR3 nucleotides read TGTGCCTGGACAGAAGCTGGAAACACCATATATTTT.

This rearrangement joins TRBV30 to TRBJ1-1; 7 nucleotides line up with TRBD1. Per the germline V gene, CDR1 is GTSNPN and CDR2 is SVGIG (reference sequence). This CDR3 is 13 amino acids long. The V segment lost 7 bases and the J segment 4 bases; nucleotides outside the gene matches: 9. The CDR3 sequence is CASLGQVGTEAFF. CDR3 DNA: TGTGCCTCCCTCGGACAGGTCGGCACTGAAGCTTTCTTT. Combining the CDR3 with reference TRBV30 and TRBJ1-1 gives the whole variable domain SQTIHQWPATLVQPVGSPLSLECTVEGTSNPNLYWYRQAAGRGLQLLFYSVGIGQISSEVPQNLSASRPQDRQFILSSKKLLLSDSGFYLCASLGQVGTEAFFGQGTRLTVV.

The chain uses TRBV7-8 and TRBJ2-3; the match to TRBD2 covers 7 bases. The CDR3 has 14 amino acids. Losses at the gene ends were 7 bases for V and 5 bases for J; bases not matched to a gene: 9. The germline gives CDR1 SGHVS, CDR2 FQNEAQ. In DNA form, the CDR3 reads TGTGCCAGCACCCTACAAGGGGAGGGAGATACGCAGTATTTT. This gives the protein CASTLQGEGDTQYF.